Listed here are 21 T cell receptor beta chains from one sample, sequenced in a study of beta chain features in type 1 diabetes. What was sequenced were expressed TCRB transcripts, since all of the isolated RNA had been reverse transcribed. Assay used: immunoSEQ multiplex PCR; TCRdb lists only in-frame clones, some missing. The table lists 150,000 to 180,000 clones, about 8.5% of them singletons. Sequenced material: central memory CD4+ T cells from blood. The receptors originated from a man between 18 and 35 years old in good health.

This clone was seen only a few times. At the DNA level, this CDR3 is encoded by other sequences in the same sample as well. This sequence joins TRBV4-3 and TRBJ2-7, with D perhaps TRBD1 (5 bases). The CDR3 totals 14 residues. CDR1 is LGHNA and CDR2 is YSLEER in the germline V gene. The V end lost 1 base, the J end lost 0 bases, and 7 bases lay between the germline ends. CDR3 protein: CASSQAQGSYEQYF. As DNA, the CDR3 is TGCGCCAGCAGCCAAGCCCAGGGCTCCTACGAGCAGTACTTC.

The rearrangement joins TRBV9 to TRBJ1-1; TRBD1 might be the D (5 bases). The germline V and J ends were trimmed by 4 bases and 4 bases, with 14 bases remaining between them. Germline CDR1 reads SGDLS; CDR2 reads YYNGEE. CDR3 length equals 14 residues. The CDR3 nucleotides read TGTGCCAGCAGCTCAGGTAGGAGGGGCACTGAAGCTTTCTTT. It is translated as CASSSGRRGTEAFF.

The chain carries TRBV28 and TRBJ2-5; D perhaps matches TRBD2 (5 bases). CDR3 length equals 15 residues. Trimming removed 6 bases at V and 5 bases at J, with 19 bases between. From germline, CDR1 is MDHEN and CDR2 SYDVKM. CDR3 DNA sequence: TGTGCCAGCAGGAGTCTTAGGTCCGGCGGGGAGACCCAGTACTTC. Protein: CASRSLRSGGETQYF.

This clone has ten or more counts. This chain connects TRBV7-9 to TRBJ2-3; 8 nucleotides align to TRBD1. The trim removed 5 bases at V and 4 bases at J, leaving 5 bases unmatched. Per germline, CDR1 SEHNR and CDR2 FQNEAQ (reference sequence). The CDR3 is 14 amino acids. The CDR3 nucleotides are TGTGCCAGCAGCCCGGGACAGGTAGCAGATACGCAGTATTTT. Amino acid sequence: CASSPGQVADTQYF.

This clone was detected only a few times. This sequence joins TRBV18 and TRBJ1-4; 7 nucleotides align to TRBD1. The germline CDR1 and CDR2 sequences are KGHSH and LQKENI. The CDR3 extends over 15 amino acids. The J segment lost 6 bases and the V segment lost 1 base, leaving 5 bases of the junction unmatched. CDR3 loop: CASSPQTGVYEKLFF. Written as DNA, the CDR3 is TGTGCCAGCTCACCACAAACAGGGGTTTATGAAAAACTGTTTTTT.

This clone has more than one count but fewer than ten. The chain has TRBV28 and TRBJ2-5, with a possible D match to TRBD2 (6 bases). V was pared by 2 bases and J by 5 bases, with 12 bases between. The CDR3 sequence is 14 residues long. Germline V CDR1 and CDR2: MDHEN, SYDVKM. In DNA, the CDR3 is TGTGCCAGCAGTTTACAGGGAGGCCATGAGACCCAGTACTTC. This codes for CASSLQGGHETQYF.

This clone has just a few counts. V usage is TRBV5-1 and J usage is TRBJ2-5; 8 bases agree with TRBD1. The better agreement between TRBJ2-7 and the DNA end casts doubt on the J call. Germline lookup yields CDR1 SGHRS and CDR2 YFSETQ. The CDR3 is 13 residues long. The CDR3 DNA sequence: TGCGCCAGCTCCGGACAGGGCCCCCACGAGCAGTACTTC. This gives the protein CASSGQGPHEQYF.

This clone was counted between two and nine times. The chain couples TRBV30 to TRBJ1-1; 7 bases match TRBD1. The CDR3 covers 13 residues. V was pared by 0 bases and J by 3 bases, with 1 base of the junction left unmatched. Germline CDR1 GTSNPN, CDR2 SVGIG (reference sequence). This chain's CDR3 is CAWSVGTDTEAFF. The CDR3 nucleotides read TGTGCCTGGAGTGTAGGGACAGACACTGAAGCTTTCTTT.

This clone has a handful of counts. The chain couples TRBV7-2 to TRBJ2-1, with 8 bases fitting TRBD1. The CDR3 is made up of 14 amino acids. V trimming: 5 bases; J trimming: 15 bases; junction bases outside the gene matches: 15. The V gene's germline CDR1 is SGHTA and CDR2 FQGNSA. CDR3 nucleotide sequence: TGTGCCAGCAGCATCAACCAGGACAGGGACTTTAGGTTCTTC. Encoded protein: CASSINQDRDFRFF. Full variable domain (rest looked up from reference TRBV7-2 and TRBJ2-1): GAGVSQSPSNKVTEKGKDVELRCDPISGHTALYWYRQSLGQGLEFLIYFQGNSAPDKSGLPSDRFSAERTGGSVSTLTIQRTQQEDSAVYLCASSINQDRDFRFFGPGTRLTVL.

The chain joins TRBV4-3 to TRBJ1-2, with D perhaps matching TRBD1 (6 bases). The CDR3 spans 15 residues. CDR1 is LGHNA and CDR2 is YSLEER in the germline V gene. With 4 bases removed from V and 1 base from J, the gap between germline ends came to 13 bases. DNA for the CDR3: TGCGCCAGCAGCCCCGTAGGACAGCTTAACTATGGCTACACCTTC. This sequence encodes CASSPVGQLNYGYTF.

Only a few counts were recorded for this clone. This chain joins TRBV27 and TRBJ1-2; 10 positions match TRBD1. J lost 2 bases, V lost 3 bases, and 9 bases had no gene match. The CDR3 runs to 17 residues. The germline V gene encodes CDR1 MNHEY and CDR2 SMNVEV (reference sequence). This CDR3 reads CASSLTGGYIANYGYTF. The DNA for the CDR3 is TGTGCCAGCAGTTTGACAGGGGGCTACATAGCGAACTATGGCTACACCTTC.

There are a few counts of this clone. This chain joins TRBV4-1 and TRBJ2-5, with 11 bases aligning to TRBD1. Trimming took 0 bases from V and 4 from J; bases not matched to a gene: 7. Germline V lookup: CDR1 MGHRA, CDR2 YSYEKL. CDR3 size: 17 residues. CDR3 sequence: CASSQDLLGTGGETQYF. In nucleotides, the CDR3 is TGCGCCAGCAGCCAAGACTTGTTAGGGACAGGGGGAGAGACCCAGTACTTC.

This rearrangement joins TRBV18 to TRBJ1-4, with 7 positions matching TRBD1. Germline V lookup: CDR1 KGHSH, CDR2 LQKENI. The V gene end was trimmed by 4 bases and the J gene end by 8 bases; junction bases not matched to a gene: 7. The CDR3 is 14 amino acids. CDR3 region: CASSLGGTAEKLFF. In DNA form, the CDR3 reads TGTGCCAGCTCACTAGGCGGGACAGCGGAAAAACTGTTTTTT. The full variable domain, its missing parts supplied by reference TRBV18 and TRBJ1-4, is NAGVMQNPRHLVRRRGQEARLRCSPMKGHSHVYWYRQLPEEGLKFMVYLQKENIIDESGMPKERFSAEFPKEGPSILRIQQVVRGDSAAYFCASSLGGTAEKLFFGSGTQLSVL.

This clone was counted between two and nine times. The rearrangement joins TRBV5-1 to TRBJ2-7; D is unresolved. The V end lost 2 bases, the J end lost 0 bases, and 6 bases lay between the germline ends. Germline values: CDR1 SGHRS, CDR2 YFSETQ. CDR3 length: 13 amino acids. This CDR3 is CASSFSVSYEQYF. The CDR3 DNA reads as TGCGCCAGCAGCTTTTCCGTCTCCTACGAGCAGTACTTC. The entire variable domain, with the rest obtained from reference TRBV5-1 and TRBJ2-7, is as follows: KAGVTQTPRYLIKTRGQQVTLSCSPISGHRSVSWYQQTPGQGLQFLFEYFSETQRNKGNFPGRFSGRQFSNSRSEMNVSTLELGDSALYLCASSFSVSYEQYFGPGTRLTVT.

CDR3 loop: CASSYTGADEQYF. DNA of the CDR3: TGTGCCAGCAGCTATACAGGGGCGGACGAGCAGTACTTC. The chain combines TRBV11-2 with TRBJ2-5, with 7 bases matching TRBD1. The J call may be mistaken, given a closer DNA end match to TRBJ2-7. The germline CDR1 and CDR2 sequences are SGHAT and FQNNGV. The CDR3 loop spans 13 amino acids.

The gene calls are TRBV18 and TRBJ1-1; TRBD1 agrees at 10 bases. Germline CDR1 and CDR2: KGHSH and LQKENI. The CDR3 covers 14 residues. V lost 6 bases and J lost 5; bases outside the gene matches: 6. The CDR3 reads CASSPGQGKTEAFF. CDR3 nucleotides: TGTGCCAGCTCCCCGGGACAGGGGAAGACTGAAGCTTTCTTT.

The chain links TRBV14 to TRBJ1-4, with D hard to call. The CDR3 loop spans 15 amino acids. Germline CDR1 reads SGHDN; CDR2 reads FVKESK. Trimming took off 1 base at V and 8 bases at J, with 14 bases between the two ends. The CDR3 region is CASSQVGAAGEKLFF. For the CDR3, the DNA is TGTGCCAGCAGCCAAGTTGGCGCGGCGGGGGAAAAACTGTTTTTT. Filled out from reference TRBV14 and TRBJ1-4, the complete variable domain reads EAGVTQFPSHSVIEKGQTVTLRCDPISGHDNLYWYRRVMGKEIKFLLHFVKESKQDESGMPNNRFLAERTGGTYSTLKVQPAELEDSGVYFCASSQVGAAGEKLFFGSGTQLSVL.

The gene calls are TRBV11-2 and TRBJ1-5; 11 nucleotides agree with TRBD1. Trimming cost V 5 bases and J 7 bases; bases outside gene matches: 4. CDR1 and CDR2 from the germline V gene are SGHAT and FQNNGV. This CDR3 spans 14 amino acids. CDR3 nucleotides: TGTGCCAGCAGCGGACAGGGGGCAGGGCAGCCCCAGCATTTT. This codes for CASSGQGAGQPQHF.

In this sample, this clone turned up once. J is TRBJ2-7 and V is TRBV4-1; D is possibly TRBD1 (6 bases). V lost 1 base, J lost 2 bases, and 15 bases lay in between. CDR1 MGHRA and CDR2 YSYEKL come from the germline V gene. This CDR3 contains 16 residues. The CDR3 nucleotides read TGCGCCAGCAGCCAAGTCTCCGGGACACTGACCTACGAGCAGTACTTC. Amino acid sequence: CASSQVSGTLTYEQYF.

This clone has only a few counts. The chain couples TRBV5-1 to TRBJ2-3; D is possibly TRBD2 (5 bases). CDR3 size: 15 residues. The germline gives CDR1 SGHRS, CDR2 YFSETQ. The ends were cut back, 0 bases at V and 2 bases at J, with 10 bases in the middle. CDR3 bases: TGCGCCAGCAGCTTGGCGGGCGACTACACAGATACGCAGTATTTT. Encoded protein: CASSLAGDYTDTQYF.

This clone turned up a few times. The chain has TRBV15 and TRBJ1-5; D is unresolved. Deletions cut 6 bases from V and 4 bases from J, with 16 bases between. Germline V gene sequence: CDR1 LNHNV, CDR2 YYDKDF (reference sequence). The CDR3 contains 15 residues. The CDR3 loop is CATSDGLGSNQPQHF. CDR3 nucleotides: TGTGCCACCAGTGACGGGTTAGGATCTAATCAGCCCCAGCATTTT. The whole variable domain, remainder taken from reference TRBV15 and TRBJ1-5, is DAMVIQNPRYQVTQFGKPVTLSCSQTLNHNVMYWYQQKSSQAPKLLFHYYDKDFNNEADTPDNFQSRRPNTSFCFLDIRSPGLGDTAMYLCATSDGLGSNQPQHFGDGTRLSIL.